This T cell receptor (beta chain) stems from a study of T-cell memory formation after mild COVID-19. Study-level background: Most TCR clusters belonged to a single donor. Study findings and constraints: Shrinking CD4+ clones resided mostly in CM and EM, and CD8+ ones in EMRA. Later expanders leaned CD4+, whereas clones that contracted between day 15 and 85 were balanced CD4/CD8.

CDR3 length: 14 residues. Germline CDR1 is DFQATT and CDR2 is SNEGSKA (reference sequence). Trimming left V 0 bases short and J 2 bases short, with 11 bases between. Via MiXCR, TCRdb re-called the 5' RACE reads, giving one row per CDR3 protein. The data show around 110,000 distinct CDR3 sequences, with over 15% seen just once and approximately 28% held by the top ten. This clonotype appeared a few times. The antigen is undetermined. This TCR came from an adult woman who had mild COVID-19 (a few samples of this study predate the infection). Cell type and time point are not known. The chain employs TRBV20-1 and TRBJ2-7; TRBD2 might be the D (5 bases). Sequencing was performed on PBMCs or a T cell subset sorted from them (not recorded which). The CDR3 spells CSARDFGLTYEQYF. CDR3 DNA: TGCAGTGCTAGAGATTTTGGACTGACCTACGAGCAGTACTTC.